The rows below give T cell receptor beta chains drawn from one sample of a study of cytomegalovirus exposure and HLA in healthy donors. Assay: immunoSEQ multiplex PCR; the TCRdb copy retains only in-frame clones and omits some. The sample contains some 180,000 clones, 75% to 80% of which appear only once. The sequenced material came from PBMCs. Every receptor here comes from a woman under 40 in good health and CMV-seropositive. Both conserved end residues are part of each CDR3. The order of the fields is D gene, J gene, V gene, clone size, CDR3 DNA, CDR3 protein. The D gene is left open where the match is weak. Only part of the rows carry a size: once, few, many, or a class if the clone is expanded.

>TRBD1|TRBJ1-6|TRBV4-1|.
TGCGCCAGCAGCCAAGTACAGGGGAGCAATTCACCCCTCCACTTT
CASSQVQGSNSPLHF
>.|TRBJ1-3|TRBV7-2|.
TGTGCCAGCAGCTTAACACACCGCTCTGGAAACACCATATATTTT
CASSLTHRSGNTIYF
>.|TRBJ2-7|TRBV7-9|.
TGTGCCAGCAGCTTATTAACGGGCTACGAGCAGTACTTC
CASSLLTGYEQYF
>TRBD1|TRBJ1-6|TRBV28|.
TGTGCCAGCAACTCGGACAGGGGCGAACGGCCCCTCCACTTT
CASNSDRGERPLHF
>.|TRBJ1-5|TRBV2|.
TGTGCCAGCAGTGTTGCCGGTTTTCAGCCCCAGCATTTT
CASSVAGFQPQHF
>TRBD2|TRBJ2-2|TRBV9|.
TGTGCCAGCAGCGCCAGACTAGCGGGGGGGCCCGGGGAGCTGTTTTTT
CASSARLAGGPGELFF
>TRBD1|TRBJ1-6|TRBV7-2|once
TGTGCCAGCAGCTCCACAGGGGGCGCTTCACCCCTCCACTTT
CASSSTGGASPLHF
>.|TRBJ1-1|TRBV5-1|.
TGCGCCAGCAGCTTGGAGCCAGGGGATATCGCTGAAGCTTTCTTT
CASSLEPGDIAEAFF
>.|TRBJ2-6|TRBV11-2|.
TGTGCCAGCAGCTTCGGCAGGGCCCAATTTATCTCTGGGGCCAACGTCCTGACTTTC
CASSFGRAQFISGANVLTF
>TRBD1|TRBJ1-2|TRBV7-9|.
TGTGCCAGCAGCTTATACTCACCGGGACAGGGGGACGGCTACACCTTC
CASSLYSPGQGDGYTF
>.|TRBJ2-7|TRBV11-3|.
TGTGCCAGCAGCACCCGGGACATCTCCTACGAGCAGTACTTC
CASSTRDISYEQYF
>TRBD1|TRBJ2-3|TRBV29-1|.
TGCAGCGGCGTCCCCAGCGACAGGGAAGCAACAGATACGCAGTATTTT
CSGVPSDREATDTQYF
>TRBD2|TRBJ2-2|TRBV11-2|.
TGTGCCAGCCGCCTAGGACGGGGGGGCAACACCGGGGAGCTGTTTTTT
CASRLGRGGNTGELFF
>TRBD1|TRBJ2-3|TRBV11-2|.
TGTGCCAGCAGCTTAGAAATCAGGACAGGGGTGGCAGATACGCAGTATTTT
CASSLEIRTGVADTQYF
>.|TRBJ2-1|TRBV5-1|.
TGCGCCAGCAGCTTGGAGGGGGGGACCCACAATGAGCAGTTCTTC
CASSLEGGTHNEQFF
>.|TRBJ1-2|TRBV7-2|.
TGTGCCAGCAGCTTAGCTCCTATGGATGGCTACACCTTC
CASSLAPMDGYTF
>TRBD2|TRBJ2-7|TRBV28|.
TGTGCCAGCAGTTTAGGGGGGAGGGTGCACGAGCAGTACTTC
CASSLGGRVHEQYF
>.|TRBJ2-5|TRBV6-5|.
TGTGCCAGCAGCCGACTAGGCCTACAAGAGACCCAGTACTTC
CASSRLGLQETQYF
>.|TRBJ1-2|TRBV2|.
TGTGCCAGCAGTGAAGCCTGGCGGGGCACGGGATATGGCTACACCTTC
CASSEAWRGTGYGYTF
>.|TRBJ1-3|TRBV2|.
TGTGCCAGCCGACACGGAAGCCAGACGTTTCGGGGGTCCTCTGGAAACACCATATATTTT
CASRHGSQTFRGSSGNTIYF
>TRBD2|TRBJ2-3|TRBV28|.
TGTGCCAGCAGCCCCGGCGGGGGAAAACCCACCGATACGCAGTATTTT
CASSPGGGKPTDTQYF
>.|TRBJ2-5|TRBV4-1|once
TGCGCCAGCAGCCAAGATGGCAGGGATAGGCACTTC
CASSQDGRDRHF
>.|TRBJ2-7|TRBV30|once
TGTGCCTGGAGTTCTACAGAGACCTACGAGCAGTACTTC
CAWSSTETYEQYF
>TRBD1|TRBJ1-4|TRBV9|.
TGTGCCAGCAGCGCAGGGGGGAAGGTAACTAATGAAAAACTGTTTTTT
CASSAGGKVTNEKLFF
>TRBD2|TRBJ2-3|TRBV2|.
TGTGCCAGCAGTTCTACTAGCGGGGGGGGCGCAGATACGCAGTATTTT
CASSSTSGGGADTQYF
>.|TRBJ1-1|TRBV6-1|.
TGTGCCAGCAGTGATTGGCCCAGTGAAGCTTTCTTT
CASSDWPSEAFF
>.|TRBJ1-2|TRBV2|.
TGTGCCAGCACCCTAAGTGACACCAACTATGGCTACACCTTC
CASTLSDTNYGYTF
>TRBD1|TRBJ1-6|TRBV18|.
TGTGCCAGCTCACTGGGACAGCTAAGTAATTCACCCCTCCACTTT
CASSLGQLSNSPLHF
>.|TRBJ2-2|TRBV4-1|.
TGCGCCAGCAGCCAAGATTCTGAGACGGGGTACACCGGGGAGCTGTTTTTT
CASSQDSETGYTGELFF
>.|TRBJ1-2|TRBV28|.
TGTGCCAGCAGTCCACCCGCCCCGGGGGTCGCTGGCTACACCTTC
CASSPPAPGVAGYTF
>TRBD2|TRBJ2-1|TRBV4-2|.
TGTGCCAGCAGCCAAGATAAGGCGGGAGGGGTGCAGTTCTTC
CASSQDKAGGVQFF
>.|TRBJ2-1|TRBV20-1|.
TGCAGTGCTATCCTCTACAATGAGCAGTTCTTC
CSAILYNEQFF
>TRBD1|TRBJ1-5|TRBV4-1|few
TGCGCCAGCAGCCCGCTGCAGGGGGGAGGTCATCAGCCCCAGCATTTT
CASSPLQGGGHQPQHF
>.|TRBJ1-2|TRBV20-1|.
TGCAGTGCCGCTCCAGGGTTTGGCTACACCTTC
CSAAPGFGYTF
>TRBD2|TRBJ2-1|TRBV27|few
TGTGCCAGCAGTACGGGACTAGCGGGAGGGGAATCCTACAATGAGCAGTTCTTC
CASSTGLAGGESYNEQFF
>.|TRBJ1-5|TRBV5-1|.
TGCGCCAGCAGCTTGGGTGAAGGGGGTCAGCCCCAGCATTTT
CASSLGEGGQPQHF
>TRBD1|TRBJ2-7|TRBV28|few
TGTGCCAGCAAGCCGGGGACAGGGTTGTACGAGCAGTACTTC
CASKPGTGLYEQYF
>.|TRBJ1-1|TRBV5-1|.
TGCGCCAGCAGCTTGACCAGGGACACTGAAGCTTTCTTT
CASSLTRDTEAFF
>TRBD1|TRBJ2-1|TRBV7-9|once
TGTGCCAGCAGCTCCCGACAGGGGTCGTACAATGAGCAGTTCTTC
CASSSRQGSYNEQFF
>.|TRBJ1-1|TRBV19|.
TGTGCCAGTAGTATGGGCAGACAAAACACTGAAGCTTTCTTT
CASSMGRQNTEAFF
>.|TRBJ2-7|TRBV7-2|.
TGTGCCAGCAGTTTTAGCTACGAGCAGTACTTC
CASSFSYEQYF
>TRBD2|TRBJ2-7|TRBV11-2|.
TGTGCCAGCAGCTATGGGACTAGCGGGAGGTTAGGGTGGGAGCAGTACTTC
CASSYGTSGRLGWEQYF
>TRBD1|TRBJ1-2|TRBV7-2|.
TGTGCCAGCAGCCGTGCCGGACAGGGCCTCTATGGCTACACCTTC
CASSRAGQGLYGYTF
>.|TRBJ2-7|TRBV5-4|.
TGTGCCAGCAGCTGGGACTTCTACGAGCAGTACTTC
CASSWDFYEQYF
>.|TRBJ1-2|TRBV28|.
TGTGCCAGCTTATCAGGGTTCCGGGGGAACTATGGCTACACCTTC
CASLSGFRGNYGYTF
>.|TRBJ2-7|TRBV21-1|.
TGTGCCAGCAGCCTTCTGGTAATGGCTAGCCTCTACGAGCAGTACTTC
CASSLLVMASLYEQYF